What follows are 16 T cell receptor beta chains derived from one specimen sequenced in a study of beta chain features in type 1 diabetes. These receptors' targets are unknown. Findings and limits, study-wide: There was a moderate but significant shortening of TCRB CDR3s in all four CD4+ subsets of Type 1 diabetes patients.

As every portion of the isolated RNA was reverse transcribed, the sequencing read expressed TCRB transcripts. Repertoires were generated with immunoSEQ multiplex PCR, while TCRdb's copy carries only in-frame clones and drops some. The data show 250,000 to 300,000 clones, with around an eighth seen just once and about 0.017% held by the top ten. The specimen was naive CD4+ T cells from blood. The receptors come from a man aged 25 to 45 with type 1 diabetes.

The chain has TRBV4-2 and TRBJ1-5; D is perhaps TRBD1 (5 bases). The CDR3 spans 15 residues. Germline loops: CDR1 LGHNA, CDR2 YNFKEQ. V was shortened by 1 base and J by 6 bases, with 13 bases between the two germline ends. In DNA form, the CDR3 reads TGTGCCAGCAGCCAAGTGTTAGGGGCGAGTCAGCCCCAGCATTTT. It yields the protein CASSQVLGASQPQHF.

This clone occurred a few times. J is TRBJ1-1 and V is TRBV27; 8 bases map to TRBD1. The germline V gene has CDR1 MNHEY and CDR2 SMNVEV (reference sequence). CDR3 length equals 13 residues. V dropped 4 bases and J dropped 5; count of bases not matched to a gene: 3. This CDR3 is CASSSYRGTEAFF. Written as DNA, the CDR3 is TGTGCCAGCAGTTCCTACAGGGGGACTGAAGCTTTCTTT.

This clone turned up a few times. The V call is TRBV11-2, the J call TRBJ2-1; possible D gene TRBD2, 5 bases. Germline V gives CDR1 SGHAT, CDR2 FQNNGV. Deletions cut 4 bases from V and 4 bases from J, with 11 bases between. The CDR3 has 14 amino acids. CDR3 bases: TGTGCCAGCAGCTCGATCCGAGGGTACAATGAGCAGTTCTTC. Its translation: CASSSIRGYNEQFF.

CDR3 sequence (DNA): TGTGCCTCGGGGGTGGGGGAGACCCAGTACTTC. This translates into CASGVGETQYF. The chain uses TRBV6-5 and TRBJ2-5; a weak D match, TRBD2 (6 bases). In germline, CDR1 is MNHEY, CDR2 SVGAGI. Trimming stripped 11 bases from V and 5 bases from J, with 12 bases between. The CDR3 sequence is 11 residues long.

The genes are TRBV9 and TRBJ2-1; maybe TRBD2 (6 bases). Germline V gene sequence: CDR1 SGDLS, CDR2 YYNGEE. The CDR3 totals 15 residues. Trimming took off 2 bases at V and 7 bases at J, with 16 bases between the two ends. The CDR3 nucleotides read TGTGCCAGCAGCGTTTGGGTGGCGGGGCCGAATGAGCAGTTCTTC. This translates into CASSVWVAGPNEQFF.

The genes are TRBV5-4 and TRBJ2-5; no firm D call. The CDR3 loop spans 13 amino acids. Germline CDR1 reads SGHNT; CDR2 reads YYREEE (reference sequence). Trimming pared 4 bases from V and 1 base from J, leaving 8 bases between. For the CDR3, the DNA is TGTGCCAGCAGCCGTCCTTCCCAAGAGACCCAGTACTTC. Its protein product is CASSRPSQETQYF. Full variable domain (remainder filled in from reference TRBV5-4 and TRBJ2-5): ETGVTQSPTHLIKTRGQQVTLRCSSQSGHNTVSWYQQALGQGPQFIFQYYREEENGRGNFPPRFSGLQFPNYSSELNVNALELDDSALYLCASSRPSQETQYFGPGTRLLVL.

This clone was seen only a few times. The chain has TRBV18 and TRBJ2-5; 7 nucleotides agree with TRBD1. Germline V lookup: CDR1 KGHSH, CDR2 LQKENI. The CDR3 contains 14 residues. After removal of 3 bases from V and 2 bases from J, the junction contained 3 bases not matched to a gene. CDR3 in amino acids: CASSPGQWQETQYF. CDR3 in DNA: TGTGCCAGCTCACCGGGACAGTGGCAAGAGACCCAGTACTTC.

There are a few counts of this clone. The chain links TRBV19 to TRBJ1-1; TRBD1 might be the D (5 bases). The CDR3 is 14 amino acids. Trimming took 5 bases from V and 5 from J, leaving 15 bases between them. CDR1 and CDR2 (germline): LNHDA, SQIVND (reference sequence). The CDR3 region has the DNA TGTGCCAGTAGTGGTCGGGGTCGGGGGACTGAAGCTTTCTTT. The encoded protein is CASSGRGRGTEAFF.

The chain joins TRBV5-1 to TRBJ1-5, with D perhaps matching TRBD1 (5 bases). Germline CDR1 SGHRS, CDR2 YFSETQ. V lost 1 base, J lost 7 bases, and 12 bases lay in between. CDR3 length: 14 amino acids. The chain's CDR3 is CASSLSGGDQPQHF. The CDR3 DNA sequence: TGCGCCAGCAGCTTGTCTGGAGGGGACCAGCCCCAGCATTTT.

This clone appeared once. This sequence joins TRBV28 and TRBJ2-1; 10 bases fit TRBD1. CDR1 MDHEN and CDR2 SYDVKM come from the germline V gene. The CDR3 loop spans 15 amino acids. V shed 5 bases and J 5 bases; nucleotides not matched to a gene: 6. Here the CDR3 DNA reads TGTGCCAGCAGTACACGACAGGGGGCAGACAATGAGCAGTTCTTC. Its translation: CASSTRQGADNEQFF.

This clone appeared a few times. This chain joins TRBV11-2 and TRBJ2-1; D perhaps matches TRBD2 (6 bases). CDR1 SGHAT and CDR2 FQNNGV come from the germline V gene. The CDR3 consists of 12 residues. Between the trimmed V and J ends, which lost 3 bases and 10 bases, there was a span of 10 bases. CDR3 sequence: CASSFERVEQFF. CDR3 sequence (DNA): TGTGCCAGCAGCTTTGAGCGGGTGGAGCAGTTCTTC.

This sequence joins TRBV5-1 and TRBJ2-2; 8 nucleotides match TRBD2. V was clipped by 2 bases and J by 2 bases; unmatched bases: 2. The CDR3 sequence is 15 residues long. CDR1 is SGHRS, CDR2 YFSETQ, per germline. The chain's CDR3 is CASSLAGVNTGELFF. For the CDR3, the DNA is TGCGCCAGCAGCTTAGCGGGAGTCAACACCGGGGAGCTGTTTTTT.

This clone was counted a few times. The rearrangement links TRBV6-5 to TRBJ2-7; 7 positions agree with TRBD1. Germline CDR1 reads MNHEY; CDR2 reads SVGAGI. The V segment lost 2 bases and the J segment 5 bases; nucleotides outside the gene matches: 3. The CDR3 extends over 13 amino acids. The CDR3 sequence: CASSYTGDHEQYF. The DNA for the CDR3 is TGTGCCAGCAGTTACACAGGGGACCACGAGCAGTACTTC.

This sequence joins TRBV6-1 and TRBJ2-6; D gene unclear. From germline, CDR1 is MNHNS and CDR2 SASEGT. Trimming took off 10 bases at V and 0 bases at J, with 7 bases between the two ends. This CDR3 spans 13 amino acids. CDR3 protein: CATLGSGANVLTF. DNA of the CDR3: TGTGCCACACTCGGCTCTGGGGCCAACGTCCTGACTTTC.

This clone was detected only a few times. This chain links TRBV5-1 with TRBJ2-1, with TRBD2 matching 7 bases. CDR1 is SGHRS, CDR2 YFSETQ, per germline. With 1 base clipped from V and 0 bases from J, the junction kept 4 bases outside the gene matches. The CDR3 totals 16 residues. The CDR3 loop reads CASSLFGGSSYNEQFF. The CDR3 region has the DNA TGCGCCAGCAGCTTGTTCGGCGGGAGCTCCTACAATGAGCAGTTCTTC.

J is TRBJ2-4 and V is TRBV14; perhaps TRBD1 as D (6 bases). The CDR3 sequence is 13 residues long. Trimming removed 0 bases at V and 8 bases at J, with 8 bases between. CDR1 and CDR2 from the germline V gene are SGHDN and FVKESK. The DNA for the CDR3 is TGTGCCAGCAGCCAAGAACAGGGACACATTCAGTACTTC. It specifies CASSQEQGHIQYF. Full variable domain (remainder filled in from reference TRBV14 and TRBJ2-4): EAGVTQFPSHSVIEKGQTVTLRCDPISGHDNLYWYRRVMGKEIKFLLHFVKESKQDESGMPNNRFLAERTGGTYSTLKVQPAELEDSGVYFCASSQEQGHIQYFGAGTRLSVL.